This TCR beta chain appears in the sequencing data of a study of cytomegalovirus exposure and HLA in healthy donors. Study context: The platform used for the approximately 130 validation repertoires matched that of the roughly 670 first-cohort repertoires, a later analysis reported.

To note about this clone: Its antigen is currently unknown.

Points from the study as a whole: In a later analysis, first-cohort TCR clusters were found to tend to co-occur in the 130 or so validation repertoires. TCR sequences were mostly rare, though some public TCRs occurred in many donors. Through in vitro validation, a few CMV-associated chains were shown to be specific for CMV antigens.

Repertoires were generated with immunoSEQ multiplex PCR, while TCRdb's copy carries only in-frame clones and drops some. The data show 68,000 or so clones, with roughly 90% seen just once and around 1.3% held by the top ten. CDR1 is SGHNT, CDR2 YYREEE, per germline (reference sequence). The CDR3 runs to 13 residues. Germline trimming cut 4 bases from V and 6 bases from J; bases unmatched to any gene: 3. This chain connects TRBV5-4 to TRBJ1-2; TRBD1 matches at 10 bases. The TCR was taken from a young woman in good health and CMV-seronegative. What was sequenced was PBMCs. CDR3 coding DNA: TGTGCCAGCAGCCTAGGGACAGGGGATGGCTACACCTTC. It codes for CASSLGTGDGYTF.